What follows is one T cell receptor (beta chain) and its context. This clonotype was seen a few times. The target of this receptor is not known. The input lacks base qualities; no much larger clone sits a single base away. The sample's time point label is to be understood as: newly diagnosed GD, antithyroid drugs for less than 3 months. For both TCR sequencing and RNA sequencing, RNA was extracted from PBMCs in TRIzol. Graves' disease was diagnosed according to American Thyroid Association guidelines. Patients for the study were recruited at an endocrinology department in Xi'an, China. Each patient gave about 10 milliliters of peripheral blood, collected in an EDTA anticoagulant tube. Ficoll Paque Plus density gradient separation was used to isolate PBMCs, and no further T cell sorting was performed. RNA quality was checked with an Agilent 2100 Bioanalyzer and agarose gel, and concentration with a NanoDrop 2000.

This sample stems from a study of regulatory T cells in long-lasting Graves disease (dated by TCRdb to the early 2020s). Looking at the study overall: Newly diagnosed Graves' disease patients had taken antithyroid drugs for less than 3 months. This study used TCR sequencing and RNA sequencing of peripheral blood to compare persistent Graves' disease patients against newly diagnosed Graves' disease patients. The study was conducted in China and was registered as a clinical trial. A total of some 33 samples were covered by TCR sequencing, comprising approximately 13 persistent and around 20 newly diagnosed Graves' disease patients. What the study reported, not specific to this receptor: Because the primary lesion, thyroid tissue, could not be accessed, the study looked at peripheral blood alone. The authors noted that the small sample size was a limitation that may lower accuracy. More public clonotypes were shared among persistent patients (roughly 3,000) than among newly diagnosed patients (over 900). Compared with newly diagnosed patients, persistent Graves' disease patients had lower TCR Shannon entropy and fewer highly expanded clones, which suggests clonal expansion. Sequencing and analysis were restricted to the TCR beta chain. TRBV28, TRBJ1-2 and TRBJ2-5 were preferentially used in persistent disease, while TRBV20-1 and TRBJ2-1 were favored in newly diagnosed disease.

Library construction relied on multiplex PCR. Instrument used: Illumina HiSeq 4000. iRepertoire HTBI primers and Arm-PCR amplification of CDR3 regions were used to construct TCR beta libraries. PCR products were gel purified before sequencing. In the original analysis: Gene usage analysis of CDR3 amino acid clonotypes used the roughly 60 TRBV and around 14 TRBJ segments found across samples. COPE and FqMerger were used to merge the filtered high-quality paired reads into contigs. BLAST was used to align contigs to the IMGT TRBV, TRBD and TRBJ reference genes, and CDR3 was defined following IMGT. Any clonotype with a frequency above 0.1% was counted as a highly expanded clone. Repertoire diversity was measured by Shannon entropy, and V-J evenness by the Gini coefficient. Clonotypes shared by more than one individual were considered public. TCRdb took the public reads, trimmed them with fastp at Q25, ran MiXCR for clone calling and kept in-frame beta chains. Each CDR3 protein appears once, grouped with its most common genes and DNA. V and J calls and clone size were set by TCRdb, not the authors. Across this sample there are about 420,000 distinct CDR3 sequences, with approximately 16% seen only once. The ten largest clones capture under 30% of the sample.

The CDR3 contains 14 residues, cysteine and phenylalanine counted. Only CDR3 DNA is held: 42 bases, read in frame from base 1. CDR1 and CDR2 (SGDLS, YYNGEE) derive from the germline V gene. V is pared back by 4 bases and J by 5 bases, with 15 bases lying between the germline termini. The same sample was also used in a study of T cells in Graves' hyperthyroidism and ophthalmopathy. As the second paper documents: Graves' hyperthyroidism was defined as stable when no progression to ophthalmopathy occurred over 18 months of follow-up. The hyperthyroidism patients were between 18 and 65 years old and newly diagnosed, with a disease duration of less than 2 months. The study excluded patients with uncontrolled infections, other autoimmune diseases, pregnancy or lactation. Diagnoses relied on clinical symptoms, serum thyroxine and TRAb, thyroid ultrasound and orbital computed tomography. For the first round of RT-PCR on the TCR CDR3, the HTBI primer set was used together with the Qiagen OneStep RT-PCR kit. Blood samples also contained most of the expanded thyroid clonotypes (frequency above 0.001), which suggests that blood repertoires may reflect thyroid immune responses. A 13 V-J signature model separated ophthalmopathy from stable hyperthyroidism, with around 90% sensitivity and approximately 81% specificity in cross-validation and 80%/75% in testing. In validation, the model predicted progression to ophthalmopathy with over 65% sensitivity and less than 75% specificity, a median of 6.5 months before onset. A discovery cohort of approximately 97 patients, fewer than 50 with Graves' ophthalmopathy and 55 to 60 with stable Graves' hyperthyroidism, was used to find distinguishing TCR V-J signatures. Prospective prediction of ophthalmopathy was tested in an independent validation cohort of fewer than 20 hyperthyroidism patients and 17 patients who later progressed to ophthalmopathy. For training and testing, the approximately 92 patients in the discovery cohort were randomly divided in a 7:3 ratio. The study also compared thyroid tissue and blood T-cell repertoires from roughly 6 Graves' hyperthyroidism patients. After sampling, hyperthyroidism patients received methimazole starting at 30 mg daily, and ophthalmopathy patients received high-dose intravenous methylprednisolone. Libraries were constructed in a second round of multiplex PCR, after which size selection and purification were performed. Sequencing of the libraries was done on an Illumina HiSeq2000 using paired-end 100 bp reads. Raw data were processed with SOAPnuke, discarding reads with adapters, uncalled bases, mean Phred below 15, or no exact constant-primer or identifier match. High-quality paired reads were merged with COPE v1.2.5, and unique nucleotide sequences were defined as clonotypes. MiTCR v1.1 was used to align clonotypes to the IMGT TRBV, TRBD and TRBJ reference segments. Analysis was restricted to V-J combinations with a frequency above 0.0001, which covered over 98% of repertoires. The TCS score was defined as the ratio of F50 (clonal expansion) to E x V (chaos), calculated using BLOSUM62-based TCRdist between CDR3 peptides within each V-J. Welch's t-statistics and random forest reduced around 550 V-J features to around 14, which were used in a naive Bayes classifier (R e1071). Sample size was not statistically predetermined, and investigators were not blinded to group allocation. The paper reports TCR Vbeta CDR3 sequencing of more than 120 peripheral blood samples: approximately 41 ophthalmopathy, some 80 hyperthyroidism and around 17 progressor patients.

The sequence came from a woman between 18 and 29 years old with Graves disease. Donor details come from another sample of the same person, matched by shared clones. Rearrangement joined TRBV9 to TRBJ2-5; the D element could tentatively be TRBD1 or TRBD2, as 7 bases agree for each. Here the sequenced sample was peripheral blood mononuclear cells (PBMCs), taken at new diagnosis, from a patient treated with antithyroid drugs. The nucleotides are TGTGCCAGCAGCACCAGGGGGAGGGGCGAGACCCAGTACTTC. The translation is CASSTRGRGETQYF.